The 18 T cell receptor beta chains reported below all come from one sample, sequenced in a study of vaccination effects on CD4 cells after COVID-19. The data were produced by immunoSEQ multiplex PCR, yet TCRdb's version contains in-frame clones alone and is incomplete. The data show approximately 29,000 clones, about 70% seen once. Antigen-specific CD4+ T cells were expanded (with viral peptide pools) by the ViraFEST assay ahead of sequencing. Culture lasted roughly 9 days before CD4+ T cell isolation. Either the BNT162b2 or mRNA-1273 vaccine was given to participants in two doses. These TCRs' antigens remain unknown. The source was CD4+ T cells from PBMCs cultured with HCoV-NL63 spike peptides, collected after COVID-19 vaccination. Source of these receptors: a human donor who received a COVID-19 vaccine.

V is TRBV4-1 and J is TRBJ1-2; D not resolved. The CDR3 spans 14 residues. V was cut by 6 bases and J by 4 bases, with 15 bases left in between. Germline lookup yields CDR1 MGHRA and CDR2 YSYEKL. CDR3 nucleotides: TGCGCCAGCAGGGTACCGGGCCAGGTCTATGGCTACACCTTC. Translation gives CASRVPGQVYGYTF.

Note on this clone: The same CDR3 also results from other DNA sequences found in this sample. This chain links TRBV6-5 with TRBJ1-1, with D perhaps TRBD1 (5 bases). Deletions cut 0 bases from V and 5 bases from J, with 7 bases between. Germline CDR1 reads MNHEY; CDR2 reads SVGAGI. The CDR3 is made up of 13 amino acids. The CDR3 loop is CASSYSGGTEAFF. The CDR3 DNA follows: TGTGCCAGCAGTTACTCTGGGGGGACTGAAGCTTTCTTT.

This clone appeared a few times. V is TRBV28 and J is TRBJ1-2, with D perhaps TRBD1 (5 bases). There are 15 residues in the CDR3. Germline CDR1 is MDHEN and CDR2 is SYDVKM. Trimming cost V 2 bases and J 5 bases, with 15 bases left between them. This chain's CDR3 is CASSLLGRVNYGYTF. CDR3 DNA: TGTGCCAGCAGTTTACTAGGCAGGGTTAATTATGGCTACACCTTC.

This chain links TRBV6-4 with TRBJ1-2, with 9 bases matching TRBD1. CDR1 MRHNA and CDR2 SNTAGT come from the germline V gene. Unmatched junction bases numbered 8, after V lost 2 bases and J lost 4 bases. The CDR3 is 16 amino acids. The DNA of the CDR3 is TGTGCCAGCAGTGACACGTACCGGGACAGGGCCTATGGCTACACCTTC. It translates to CASSDTYRDRAYGYTF.

The chain carries TRBV25-1 and TRBJ2-7; 7 nucleotides line up with TRBD1. The V gene's germline CDR1 is MGHDK and CDR2 SYGVNS. V was clipped by 4 bases and J by 6 bases; unmatched bases: 6. This CDR3 region has 13 residues. CDR3 in amino acids: CASSGLQGTEQYF. The CDR3 DNA sequence: TGTGCCAGCAGTGGATTACAGGGGACCGAGCAGTACTTC.

V and J are TRBV5-1 and TRBJ1-2; D remains ambiguous. The length of the CDR3 is 12 residues. V lost 0 bases and J 5 bases, leaving 5 bases between the germline ends. CDR1 and CDR2 from the germline V gene are SGHRS and YFSETQ. As DNA, the CDR3 is TGCGCCAGCAGCTTGGTGGGGTATGGCTACACCTTC. As protein: CASSLVGYGYTF.

This clone appeared a single time. This rearrangement joins TRBV18 to TRBJ2-7; 7 bases map to TRBD1. V was pared by 0 bases and J by 6 bases, with 8 bases of the junction left unmatched. Germline V gene data show CDR1 as KGHSH and CDR2 as LQKENI. The CDR3 runs 15 residues. The CDR3 region has the DNA TGTGCCAGCTCACCACCATCCAGGGGGTCGGCCGAGCAGTACTTC. This gives the protein CASSPPSRGSAEQYF.

The J gene is TRBJ1-6, the V gene TRBV5-5; tentatively, D is TRBD1 (5 bases). The CDR3 covers 16 residues. Between the trimmed V and J ends, which lost 1 base and 6 bases, there was a span of 14 bases. Per the germline V gene, CDR1 is SGHKS and CDR2 is YYEKEE (reference sequence). The CDR3 protein is CASSLFRGGGNSPLHF. Here the CDR3 DNA reads TGTGCCAGCAGCTTGTTCCGGGGCGGAGGTAATTCACCCCTCCACTTT.

The table lists this clone with a few counts. The chain couples TRBV5-1 to TRBJ1-1; TRBD1 aligns across 7 bases. Germline CDR1 is SGHRS and CDR2 is YFSETQ. V was clipped by 3 bases and J by 1 base; unmatched bases: 12. This CDR3 contains 17 residues. CDR3 in DNA: TGCGCCAGCAGCTCCCTATACAGGGGAATAGGGAACACTGAAGCTTTCTTT. Translated, it gives CASSSLYRGIGNTEAFF.

The chain employs TRBV12-3 or TRBV12-4 and TRBJ1-5; D not resolved. The ends were cut back, 7 bases at V and 4 bases at J, with 8 bases in the middle. This CDR3 is built from 12 residues. The CDR3 region has the DNA TGTGCCAGCATGGCGGGGAATCAGCCCCAGCATTTT. Its translation: CASMAGNQPQHF.

CDR3 DNA: TGTGCCAGCTCACCCGGGACAGGGATCAATCAGCCCCAGCATTTT. This translates into CASSPGTGINQPQHF. The chain couples TRBV18 to TRBJ1-5; 9 bases are shared with TRBD1. Per germline, CDR1 KGHSH and CDR2 LQKENI. The V and J ends lost 3 bases and 3 bases, in that order; junction bases with no gene match: 3. The CDR3 runs 15 residues.

The chain links TRBV2 to TRBJ2-3; D remains ambiguous. Trimming removed 6 bases at V and 7 bases at J, with 11 bases between. This CDR3 is 12 amino acids long. Looked up from germline, CDR1 is SNHLY and CDR2 is FYNNEI. CDR3 nucleotide sequence: TGTGCCAGCAGCAGCACTGACTATACGCAGTATTTT. As protein: CASSSTDYTQYF.

The genes are TRBV6-5 and TRBJ2-1; 10 nucleotides align to TRBD2. Germline values: CDR1 MNHEY, CDR2 SVGAGI. The CDR3 covers 14 residues. Losses at the gene ends were 5 bases for V and 6 bases for J; bases not matched to a gene: 4. CDR3 residues: CASSSGGAGNEQFF. For the CDR3, the DNA is TGTGCCAGCAGTAGCGGGGGGGCTGGCAATGAGCAGTTCTTC.

The rearrangement links TRBV7-8 to TRBJ1-1, with D perhaps matching TRBD1 (6 bases). This CDR3 has 15 amino acids. Germline CDR1 SGHVS, CDR2 FQNEAQ. V was shortened by 5 bases and J by 5 bases, with 18 bases between the two germline ends. The DNA for the CDR3 is TGTGCCAGCAGCGCTATGACAGGATGGGGGACTGAAGCTTTCTTT. Translating it yields CASSAMTGWGTEAFF.

V and J are TRBV13 and TRBJ1-1; D uncertain. This CDR3 region has 13 residues. Germline V lookup: CDR1 PRHDT, CDR2 FYEKMQ (reference sequence). The V end was cut by 3 bases, the J end by 7 bases, with 12 bases between. Here the CDR3 reads CASSFRRPSEAFF. The CDR3 DNA sequence: TGTGCCAGCAGCTTTCGTCGACCGAGTGAAGCTTTCTTT.

V gene TRBV7-2 combines with J gene TRBJ1-1; D may be TRBD1 (5 bases). The CDR3 runs to 15 residues. V lost 3 bases to trimming and J lost 0 bases, with 11 bases between them. CDR1 and CDR2 (germline): SGHTA, FQGNSA. The CDR3 here is CASSLRRGLNTEAFF. The CDR3 DNA follows: TGTGCCAGCAGCTTGAGAAGGGGTCTGAACACTGAAGCTTTCTTT.

This chain joins TRBV25-1 and TRBJ2-4; 8 bases agree with TRBD1. CDR1 is MGHDK and CDR2 is SYGVNS in the germline V gene. The CDR3 contains 12 residues. The V and J ends lost 4 bases and 14 bases, in that order; junction bases with no gene match: 7. CDR3 DNA sequence: TGTGCCAGCAGTGCCCAGGGGGCAGGGGAGTACTTC. This codes for CASSAQGAGEYF.

This chain connects TRBV2 to TRBJ1-2; 10 positions agree with TRBD1. The CDR3 sequence is 13 residues long. CDR1 and CDR2 from the germline V gene are SNHLY and FYNNEI. V was clipped by 8 bases and J by 7 bases; unmatched bases: 7. CDR3: CASRQGALGGYTF. DNA for the CDR3: TGTGCCAGCCGACAGGGGGCGCTTGGTGGCTACACCTTC.